The 7 T cell receptor beta chains given below trace back to one sample, sequenced in a study of CD8+ T cells in alopecia areata. Stated treatment: oral pan-JAK inhibitor, 5-10 mg twice daily. TCR sequencing used cDNA made by reverse transcription of extracted RNA. The repertoire was sequenced with immunoSEQ multiplex PCR; TCRdb's copy has only in-frame clones and lacks some. The sample yields 200,000 to 250,000 clones, about 50% seen once. The starting material was CD4+ T cells sorted from blood, obtained at week 4, from a patient treated with tofacitinib. Receptor source: a human donor with alopecia areata.

The V call is TRBV29-1, the J call TRBJ2-6; D is uncertain. CDR3 length equals 14 residues. The V and J ends lost 5 bases and 0 bases respectively, with 8 bases between them. CDR1 and CDR2 (germline): SQVTM, ANQGSEA. The CDR3 DNA reads as TGCAGCGTTATGTGGGGCTCTGGGGCCAACGTCCTGACTTTC. Protein sequence: CSVMWGSGANVLTF.

The rearrangement joins TRBV25-1 to TRBJ2-2; 9 nucleotides match TRBD1. This CDR3 is built from 14 residues. The germline gives CDR1 MGHDK, CDR2 SYGVNS. The J segment lost 6 bases and the V segment lost 6 bases, leaving 5 bases of the junction unmatched. The CDR3 DNA follows: TGTGCCAGCAGGGGGGACAGGGCAGCCGGGGAGCTGTTTTTT. Its protein product is CASRGDRAAGELFF.

CDR3 bases: TGCAGCGTTGAAGGAAGCCGGCGGCTCAATGAGCAGTTCTTC. Its translation: CSVEGSRRLNEQFF. This rearrangement joins TRBV29-1 to TRBJ2-1; D gene uncertain. Trimming shortened V by 1 base and J by 6 bases, and 13 bases separated the two germline ends. The germline CDR1 and CDR2 sequences are SQVTM and ANQGSEA. CDR3 length equals 14 residues.

The V gene is TRBV29-1, the J gene TRBJ2-7; 10 nucleotides line up with TRBD2. CDR1 and CDR2 from the germline V gene are SQVTM and ANQGSEA. Germline trimming cut 7 bases from V and 4 bases from J; bases unmatched to any gene: 7. The CDR3 has 13 residues. DNA for the CDR3: TGCAGCGCGGGGACTAGCGAAATTTACGAGCAGTACTTC. Translated: CSAGTSEIYEQYF.

This clone has only one observation. The chain employs TRBV9 and TRBJ2-3; perhaps TRBD2 as D (6 bases). Germline lookup yields CDR1 SGDLS and CDR2 YYNGEE. The CDR3 covers 16 residues. V lost 0 bases, J lost 5 bases, and 16 bases lay in between. CDR3 nucleotides: TGTGCCAGCAGCGTAGCTGTGGGGGAGACTAGAGATACGCAGTATTTT. Translated: CASSVAVGETRDTQYF. Variable domain in full (rest from reference TRBV9 and TRBJ2-3): DSGVTQTPKHLITATGQRVTLRCSPRSGDLSVYWYQQSLDQGLQFLIQYYNGEERAKGNILERFSAQQFPDLHSELNLSSLELGDSALYFCASSVAVGETRDTQYFGPGTRLTVL.

This clone has only a few counts. The V and J genes are TRBV30 and TRBJ2-7; unclear D gene. The CDR3 is 15 amino acids. Germline CDR1 GTSNPN, CDR2 SVGIG (reference sequence). V dropped 1 base and J dropped 3 bases, with 16 bases sitting between them. The CDR3 DNA reads as TGTGCCTGGAGTGGAATCGGTTCACGCATCTACGAGCAGTACTTC. This gives the protein CAWSGIGSRIYEQYF. Looking up the rest from reference TRBV30 and TRBJ2-7 gives the full variable domain: SQTIHQWPATLVQPVGSPLSLECTVEGTSNPNLYWYRQAAGRGLQLLFYSVGIGQISSEVPQNLSASRPQDRQFILSSKKLLLSDSGFYLCAWSGIGSRIYEQYFGPGTRLTVT.

The table lists this clone with a few counts. The chain couples TRBV29-1 to TRBJ1-1, with no clear D. Trimming shortened V by 4 bases and J by 10 bases, and 16 bases separated the two germline ends. Germline CDR1 reads SQVTM; CDR2 reads ANQGSEA. There are 12 residues in the CDR3. The CDR3 loop reads CSVADLPWGAFF. CDR3 nucleotides: TGCAGCGTTGCGGACCTCCCTTGGGGAGCTTTCTTT.